These 16 T cell receptor beta chains were sequenced from one sample in a study of shared clonotypes between healthy human individuals. Some clones are missing from TCRdb's copy, which holds only in-frame ones; the method was immunoSEQ multiplex PCR. The sample has fewer than 3 million clones, 92% seen once. Material: naive CD4+ T cells from PBMCs. The subset was: CD45RA+ positively selected. The receptors here all came from a man aged 18 to 29 in good health. Some clones in this sample may be carry-over from other donors' samples.

The CDR3 region is CASSGGTGWIYGYTF. The DNA for the CDR3 is TGTGCCAGCAGCGGAGGGACAGGGTGGATCTATGGCTACACCTTC. V is TRBV21-1 and J is TRBJ1-2; TRBD1, the table's D call, lacks a check against the DNA. TRBV21-1 is a known pseudogene. The CDR3 is made up of 15 amino acids.

V usage is TRBV7-2 and J usage is TRBJ1-3; unclear D gene. V dropped 5 bases and J dropped 3 bases, with 11 bases sitting between them. Germline CDR1 reads SGHTA; CDR2 reads FQGNSA. This CDR3 region has 14 residues. CDR3 amino acids: CASSPWRGGNTIYF. In DNA form, the CDR3 reads TGTGCCAGCAGCCCCTGGCGGGGTGGAAACACCATATATTTT. Drawing the rest from reference TRBV7-2 and TRBJ1-3, the complete variable domain is GAGVSQSPSNKVTEKGKDVELRCDPISGHTALYWYRQSLGQGLEFLIYFQGNSAPDKSGLPSDRFSAERTGGSVSTLTIQRTQQEDSAVYLCASSPWRGGNTIYFGEGSWLTVV.

Comments on this clone: In the same sample, other DNA sequences code for this CDR3. The chain links TRBV7-9 to TRBJ1-1; the D gene is possibly TRBD1 (6 bases). Germline CDR1 and CDR2: SEHNR and FQNEAQ (reference sequence). V was cut by 3 bases and J by 2 bases, with 10 bases left in between. The CDR3 spans 14 residues. CDR3 residues: CASSLQDSNTEAFF. CDR3 nucleotides: TGTGCCAGCAGCTTGCAGGACAGCAACACTGAAGCTTTCTTT.

The chain uses TRBV10-3 and TRBJ1-1; D is perhaps TRBD1 (5 bases). This CDR3 comprises 13 residues. Deletions cut 5 bases from V and 0 bases from J, with 7 bases between. Per germline, CDR1 ENHRY and CDR2 SYGVKD. The CDR3 spells CAISRQLNTEAFF. CDR3 DNA sequence: TGTGCCATCAGTAGACAGCTGAACACTGAAGCTTTCTTT.

V usage is TRBV4-3 and J usage is TRBJ2-5; D not resolved. The V gene's germline CDR1 is LGHNA and CDR2 YSLEER. The CDR3 is 13 amino acids. V was clipped by 4 bases and J by 2 bases, with 8 bases between them. CDR3 in amino acids: CASSRNEQETQYF. CDR3 sequence (DNA): TGCGCCAGCAGCCGGAACGAACAAGAGACCCAGTACTTC.

This clone has more than one count but fewer than ten. This sequence joins TRBV2 and TRBJ2-7; D is uncertain. The CDR3 has 10 residues. Germline values: CDR1 SNHLY, CDR2 FYNNEI. V was trimmed by 3 bases and J by 10 bases, leaving 7 bases between them. CDR3 nucleotides: TGTGCCAGCAGTGAGAGAGCACAGTACTTC. Translated: CASSERAQYF.

V is TRBV11-2 and J is TRBJ2-1; no clear D. Germline V gene sequence: CDR1 SGHAT, CDR2 FQNNGV. Trimming cost V 0 bases and J 7 bases, with 13 bases left between them. The CDR3 sequence is 15 residues long. CDR3 in DNA: TGTGCCAGCAGCTTAGAGGCAGGTTCTTGGAATGAGCAGTTCTTC. It yields the protein CASSLEAGSWNEQFF.

The chain employs TRBV6-6 and TRBJ1-2, with 7 bases fitting TRBD1. Germline values: CDR1 MNHNY, CDR2 SVGAGI (reference sequence). This CDR3 spans 14 amino acids. The J segment lost 6 bases and the V segment lost 5 bases, leaving 9 bases of the junction unmatched. CDR3 region: CASSKQRDRDGYTF. Here the CDR3 DNA reads TGTGCCAGCAGTAAACAACGAGACAGGGATGGCTACACCTTC.

The rearrangement uses TRBV5-4 and TRBJ2-7; 10 bases are shared with TRBD2. With V trimmed by 1 base and J by 3 bases, 7 bases remained unmatched. CDR3 length: 16 amino acids. Germline-derived CDR1 and CDR2 are SGHNT and YYREEE (reference sequence). CDR3 bases: TGTGCCAGCAGCTTGTCTAGCGGGAGTCAAAGCTACGAGCAGTACTTC. Protein: CASSLSSGSQSYEQYF. Supplemented by reference TRBV5-4 and TRBJ2-7, the full variable domain reads ETGVTQSPTHLIKTRGQQVTLRCSSQSGHNTVSWYQQALGQGPQFIFQYYREEENGRGNFPPRFSGLQFPNYSSELNVNALELDDSALYLCASSLSSGSQSYEQYFGPGTRLTVT.

The chain recombines TRBV4-2 with TRBJ1-2, with 8 bases matching TRBD1. J was trimmed by 4 bases and V by 6 bases; bases with no gene match: 4. Per germline, CDR1 LGHNA and CDR2 YNFKEQ. The CDR3 extends over 13 amino acids. DNA for the CDR3: TGTGCCAGCAGTCCAACAGGGGGCTATGGCTACACCTTC. Translated, it gives CASSPTGGYGYTF.

V is TRBV2 and J is TRBJ2-5, with 15 bases fitting TRBD2. The CDR3 contains 18 residues. With 4 bases clipped from V and 6 bases from J, the junction kept 12 bases outside the gene matches. Germline CDR1 is SNHLY and CDR2 is FYNNEI. In DNA form, the CDR3 reads TGTGCCAGCAGTGGTAGTAGGACTAGCGGGAGGGCCACGCAGACCCAGTACTTC. This sequence encodes CASSGSRTSGRATQTQYF.

The J gene is TRBJ2-5, the V gene TRBV6-1; tentatively, D is TRBD2 (5 bases). The CDR3 contains 13 residues. Germline values: CDR1 MNHNS, CDR2 SASEGT. V was cut by 4 bases and J by 4 bases, with 10 bases left in between. CDR3 region: CASSAGIRETQYF. Here the CDR3 DNA reads TGTGCCAGCAGTGCGGGGATCAGAGAGACCCAGTACTTC.

The V and J genes are TRBV2 and TRBJ2-1, with D perhaps matching TRBD2 (5 bases). V was trimmed by 1 base and J by 1 base, leaving 17 bases between them. The CDR3 consists of 18 residues. Looked up from germline, CDR1 is SNHLY and CDR2 is FYNNEI. The CDR3 nucleotides read TGTGCCAGCAGTGAAGGGGGAAGGGCGGACTTATCCTACAATGAGCAGTTCTTC. Translating it yields CASSEGGRADLSYNEQFF.

This chain links TRBV5-1 with TRBJ2-1; 16 nucleotides agree with TRBD2. J was trimmed by 6 bases and V by 6 bases; bases with no gene match: 6. The length of the CDR3 is 16 residues. The germline gives CDR1 SGHRS, CDR2 YFSETQ. The CDR3 nucleotides read TGCGCCAGCACCCCGGGACTAGCGGGAGGGCGCAATGAGCAGTTCTTC. Its translation is CASTPGLAGGRNEQFF.

The chain recombines TRBV19 with TRBJ1-5, with 8 bases matching TRBD1. CDR1 and CDR2 from the germline V gene are LNHDA and SQIVND (reference sequence). There are 14 residues in the CDR3. With 5 bases clipped from V and 5 bases from J, the junction kept 5 bases outside the gene matches. The CDR3 reads CASSAGQAHQPQHF. DNA for the CDR3: TGTGCCAGTAGTGCGGGACAGGCCCATCAGCCCCAGCATTTT.

This clone was seen only once. The J gene is TRBJ1-4, the V gene TRBV7-3; D remains unclear. CDR3 size: 15 residues. V lost 6 bases to trimming and J lost 8 bases, with 19 bases between them. Germline CDR1 reads SGHTA; CDR2 reads FQGTGA. CDR3 in DNA: TGTGCCAGCAGTTATCACACCCCAGGAGGCGAAAAACTGTTTTTT. Protein product: CASSYHTPGGEKLFF.